The 3 T cell receptor beta chains given below trace back to one sample, sequenced in a study of cytomegalovirus exposure and HLA in healthy donors. Primers for the PCR totalled 60 Vbeta and 13 Jbeta. Data came from immunoSEQ multiplex PCR; TCRdb stores just in-frame clones and leaves some out. The sample includes 40,000 to 45,000 clones. Sequenced material: PBMCs. These receptors all stem from a woman aged 25 to 39 in good health and CMV-seronegative.

DNA of the CDR3: TGCGCCAGCAGCCAAGATCTAATATCCTACGAGCAGTACTTC. This codes for CASSQDLISYEQYF. This rearrangement joins TRBV4-3 to TRBJ2-5; the D is unclear. The J call may be mistaken, given a closer DNA end match to TRBJ2-7. The V gene's germline CDR1 is LGHNA and CDR2 YSLEER. This CDR3 region has 14 residues.

The chain combines TRBV7-8 with TRBJ2-5; 9 bases line up with TRBD1. Germline V CDR1 and CDR2: SGHVS, FQNEAQ. Trimming at V came to 6 bases and at J to 5 bases, leaving 7 bases not matched to a gene. The CDR3 runs 14 residues. The CDR3 bases are TGTGCCAGCAGTCAGAACAGGGGGCTGGAGACCCAGTACTTC. Its protein is CASSQNRGLETQYF.

The chain carries TRBV18 and TRBJ2-1; tentatively, D is TRBD1 (5 bases). The CDR3 spans 14 residues. Per germline, CDR1 KGHSH and CDR2 LQKENI. V was pared by 10 bases and J by 7 bases, with 20 bases between. The CDR3 reads CANSPRRDSNEQFF. The CDR3 coding sequence is TGTGCCAACTCCCCCCGCAGGGATTCAAATGAGCAGTTCTTC.